Presented here are 18 T cell receptor beta chains from one specimen sequenced in a study of blood T cell repertoires in COVID-19. Assay used: immunoSEQ multiplex PCR; TCRdb lists only in-frame clones, some missing. The table has roughly 120,000 clones, 75% to 90% seen once; the top ten hold 0.7% to 1%. The sequencing sample was made of peripheral blood. These TCRs come from a woman in her seventies with acute or convalescent COVID-19.

CDR3 bases: TGTGCCAGCAGCTTAGGACAGAACACCGGGGAGCTGTTTTTT. It encodes CASSLGQNTGELFF. The genes are TRBV7-9 and TRBJ2-2; D not resolved. CDR1 is SEHNR and CDR2 is FQNEAQ in the germline V gene (reference sequence). V was trimmed by 1 base and J by 1 base, leaving 4 bases between them. The CDR3 is made up of 14 amino acids.

CDR3 coding DNA: TGTGCCACCAGTGACCCTAACCTACAGGGGAGGTCTGGCTACACCTTC. As protein: CATSDPNLQGRSGYTF. The V gene is TRBV24-1, the J gene TRBJ1-2, with 7 positions matching TRBD1. Looked up from germline, CDR1 is KGHDR and CDR2 is SFDVKD. The CDR3 runs 16 residues. The V gene end was trimmed by 4 bases and the J gene end by 7 bases; junction bases not matched to a gene: 14.

In nucleotides, the CDR3 is TGTGCTAGTGGTTTGGAGAATAGCGGGGGTGAGCAGTTCTTC. Translated, it gives CASGLENSGGEQFF. The chain is built from TRBV12-5 and TRBJ2-1, with 9 bases that match TRBD2. The germline V gene has CDR1 LGHNT and CDR2 FRNRAP. V was pared by 1 base and J by 9 bases, with 4 bases of the junction left unmatched. The CDR3 is made up of 14 amino acids.

This clone appeared a few times. The CDR3 sequence: CASSDNLDYGYTF. CDR3 nucleotides: TGTGCCAGCAGTGATAACCTAGACTATGGCTACACCTTC. The rearrangement links TRBV27 to TRBJ1-2; the D is unclear. V was trimmed by 5 bases and J by 3 bases, leaving 10 bases between them. This CDR3 contains 13 residues. Germline CDR1 is MNHEY and CDR2 is SMNVEV (reference sequence).

The rearrangement links TRBV28 to TRBJ1-5; unclear D gene. V lost 6 bases and J 4 bases, leaving 7 bases between the germline ends. The germline gives CDR1 MDHEN, CDR2 SYDVKM. There are 12 residues in the CDR3. The CDR3 loop is CASRENNQPQHF. The CDR3, as DNA: TGTGCCAGCAGGGAGAATAATCAGCCCCAGCATTTT.

The V and J genes are TRBV3-1 (or the pseudogene TRBV3-2) and TRBJ2-7, with 15 bases matching TRBD2. V was pared by 0 bases and J by 2 bases, with 5 bases of the junction left unmatched. CDR1 is LGHDT and CDR2 is YNNKEL in the germline V gene (reference sequence). CDR3 length: 18 amino acids. CDR3 amino acids: CASSQDPWTSGGAYEQYF. The CDR3 DNA follows: TGTGCCAGCAGCCAAGATCCCTGGACTAGCGGGGGGGCCTACGAGCAGTACTTC.

This clone was seen more than once but under ten times. The V call is TRBV6-6, the J call TRBJ2-3, with TRBD2 as a possible D gene (7 bases). Germline lookup yields CDR1 MNHNY and CDR2 SVGAGI (reference sequence). The CDR3 length is 16 residues. The ends were cut back, 7 bases at V and 5 bases at J, with 22 bases in the middle. The CDR3 spells CASTLHRGAGVDTQYF. The CDR3 nucleotides are TGTGCCAGCACCTTACACCGGGGGGCCGGAGTAGATACGCAGTATTTT.

The rearrangement joins TRBV11-2 to TRBJ2-3; perhaps TRBD2 as D (5 bases). CDR3 length: 15 residues. Trimming removed 1 base from V and 3 bases from J, with 11 bases in between. Germline values: CDR1 SGHAT, CDR2 FQNNGV. CDR3 sequence: CASSLGESITDTQYF. In DNA form, the CDR3 reads TGTGCCAGCAGCTTAGGGGAGTCCATTACAGATACGCAGTATTTT.

The CDR3 DNA is TGTGCCTGGAGTGACGGGGTCCTGCCTTACGAGCAGTACTTC. This gives the protein CAWSDGVLPYEQYF. This chain links TRBV30 with TRBJ2-7, with a weak D call TRBD2 (5 bases). Per germline, CDR1 GTSNPN and CDR2 SVGIG (reference sequence). The CDR3 extends over 14 amino acids. The germline V and J ends were trimmed by 1 base and 4 bases, with 14 bases remaining between them.

The chain carries TRBV19 and TRBJ1-3, with D possibly being TRBD1 (6 bases). The V gene's germline CDR1 is LNHDA and CDR2 SQIVND (reference sequence). This CDR3 contains 15 residues. The V and J ends lost 3 bases and 2 bases respectively, with 11 bases between them. Written as DNA, the CDR3 is TGTGCCAGTAGTATCTCGGCAGGGGCTGGAAACACCATATATTTT. Translated: CASSISAGAGNTIYF.

The chain employs TRBV5-6 and TRBJ2-1; 11 bases are a match to TRBD2. J lost 8 bases, V lost 4 bases, and 8 bases had no gene match. This CDR3 has 15 amino acids. Germline loops: CDR1 SGHDT, CDR2 YYEEEE. The CDR3 DNA follows: TGTGCCAGCAGCCTCAGGGGACTAGCGGTCGATGAGCAGTTCTTC. This encodes CASSLRGLAVDEQFF.

This clone was recorded a few times. The chain links TRBV6-5 to TRBJ1-1, with D unresolved. V was shortened by 7 bases and J by 1 base, with 10 bases between the two germline ends. This CDR3 contains 13 residues. CDR1 is MNHEY, CDR2 SVGAGI, per germline. Here the CDR3 reads CASMSRWNTEAFF. For the CDR3, the DNA is TGTGCCAGCATGTCGAGGTGGAACACTGAAGCTTTCTTT.

This chain links TRBV3-1 (or the pseudogene TRBV3-2) with TRBJ2-1, with 14 nucleotides matching TRBD2. The CDR3 is 16 amino acids. Germline values: CDR1 LGHDT, CDR2 YNNKEL (reference sequence). The V segment lost 1 base and the J segment 7 bases; nucleotides outside the gene matches: 3. The chain's CDR3 is CASSQVGTSGSNEQFF. The CDR3 DNA follows: TGTGCCAGCAGCCAAGTGGGGACTAGCGGGAGTAATGAGCAGTTCTTC.

This clone was recorded only once. The V and J genes are TRBV5-6 and TRBJ2-7; TRBD2 matches 9 bases. This CDR3 contains 13 residues. The V gene end was trimmed by 5 bases and the J gene end by 2 bases; junction bases not matched to a gene: 2. Germline values: CDR1 SGHDT, CDR2 YYEEEE. The CDR3 loop reads CASSRGRAYEQYF. In DNA, the CDR3 is TGTGCCAGCAGTCGCGGGAGGGCCTACGAGCAGTACTTC.

This chain connects TRBV7-3 to TRBJ1-2; TRBD1 matches at 7 bases. The V gene end was trimmed by 5 bases and the J gene end by 0 bases; junction bases not matched to a gene: 6. Germline V CDR1 and CDR2: SGHTA, FQGTGA. This CDR3 has 15 residues. For the CDR3, the DNA is TGTGCCAGCAGCAAAGACAGGGTGACTAACTATGGCTACACCTTC. Its protein product is CASSKDRVTNYGYTF.

The chain is built from TRBV7-6 and TRBJ2-3; 7 bases fit TRBD2. Losses at the gene ends were 5 bases for V and 4 bases for J; bases not matched to a gene: 12. CDR1 and CDR2 from the germline V gene are SGHVS and FNYEAQ. This CDR3 comprises 16 residues. The CDR3 reads CASSRGGRTRADTQYF. Here the CDR3 DNA reads TGTGCCAGCAGCAGGGGCGGGCGGACTAGGGCAGATACGCAGTATTTT. Drawing the rest from reference TRBV7-6 and TRBJ2-3, the complete variable domain is GAGVSQSPRYKVTKRGQDVALRCDPISGHVSLYWYRQALGQGPEFLTYFNYEAQQDKSGLPNDRFSAERPEGSISTLTIQRTEQRDSAMYRCASSRGGRTRADTQYFGPGTRLTVL.

This clone was seen a few times. J is TRBJ1-2 and V is TRBV9; 10 nucleotides line up with TRBD1. Germline CDR1 and CDR2: SGDLS and YYNGEE. V was pared by 0 bases and J by 5 bases, with 4 bases of the junction left unmatched. This CDR3 region has 15 residues. Here the CDR3 reads CASSVGTGGSYGYTF. The DNA of the CDR3 is TGTGCCAGCAGCGTAGGGACAGGGGGTTCGTATGGCTACACCTTC. Variable domain in full (rest from reference TRBV9 and TRBJ1-2): DSGVTQTPKHLITATGQRVTLRCSPRSGDLSVYWYQQSLDQGLQFLIQYYNGEERAKGNILERFSAQQFPDLHSELNLSSLELGDSALYFCASSVGTGGSYGYTFGSGTRLTVV.

This sequence joins TRBV19 and TRBJ2-2, with D possibly TRBD2 on 6 matching bases. V was shortened by 3 bases and J by 4 bases, with 15 bases between the two germline ends. Germline assignment: CDR1 LNHDA and CDR2 SQIVND (reference sequence). The CDR3 sequence is 16 residues long. The CDR3 DNA sequence: TGTGCCAGTAGTATTCGGACTACAACATCCACCGGGGAGCTGTTTTTT. As protein: CASSIRTTTSTGELFF.